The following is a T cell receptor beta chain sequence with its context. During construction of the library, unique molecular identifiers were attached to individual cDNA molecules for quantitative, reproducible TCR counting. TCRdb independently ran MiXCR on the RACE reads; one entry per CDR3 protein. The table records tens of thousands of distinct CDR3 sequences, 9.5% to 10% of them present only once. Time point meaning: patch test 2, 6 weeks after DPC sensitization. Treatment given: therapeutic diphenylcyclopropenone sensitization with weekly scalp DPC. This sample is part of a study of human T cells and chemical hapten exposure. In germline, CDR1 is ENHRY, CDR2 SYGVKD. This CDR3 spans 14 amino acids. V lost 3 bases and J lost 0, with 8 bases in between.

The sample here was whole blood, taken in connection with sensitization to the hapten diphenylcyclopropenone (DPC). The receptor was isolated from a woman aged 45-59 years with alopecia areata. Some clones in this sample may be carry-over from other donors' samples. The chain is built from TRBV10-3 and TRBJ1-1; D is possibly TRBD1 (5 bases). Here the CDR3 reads CAISDGHLNTEAFF. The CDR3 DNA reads TGTGCCATCAGTGACGGACACCTGAACACTGAAGCTTTCTTT.